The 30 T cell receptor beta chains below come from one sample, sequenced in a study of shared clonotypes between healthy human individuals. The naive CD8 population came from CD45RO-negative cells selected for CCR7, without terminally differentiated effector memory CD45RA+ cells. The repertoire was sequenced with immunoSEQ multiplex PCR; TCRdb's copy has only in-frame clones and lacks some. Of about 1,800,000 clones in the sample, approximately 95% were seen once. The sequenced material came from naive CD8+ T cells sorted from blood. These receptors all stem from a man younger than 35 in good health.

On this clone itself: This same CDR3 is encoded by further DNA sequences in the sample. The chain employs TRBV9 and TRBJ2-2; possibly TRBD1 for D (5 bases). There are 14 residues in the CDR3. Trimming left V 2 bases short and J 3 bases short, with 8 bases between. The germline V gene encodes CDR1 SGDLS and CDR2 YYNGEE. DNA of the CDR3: TGTGCCAGCAGCGTTGGGGCCGACACCGGGGAGCTGTTTTTT. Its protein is CASSVGADTGELFF.

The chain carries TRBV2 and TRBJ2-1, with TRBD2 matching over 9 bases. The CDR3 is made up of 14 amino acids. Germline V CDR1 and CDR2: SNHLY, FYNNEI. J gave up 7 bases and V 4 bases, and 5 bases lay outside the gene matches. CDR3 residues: CASSGTSDRNEQFF. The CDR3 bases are TGTGCCAGCAGTGGGACTAGCGATAGGAATGAGCAGTTCTTC.

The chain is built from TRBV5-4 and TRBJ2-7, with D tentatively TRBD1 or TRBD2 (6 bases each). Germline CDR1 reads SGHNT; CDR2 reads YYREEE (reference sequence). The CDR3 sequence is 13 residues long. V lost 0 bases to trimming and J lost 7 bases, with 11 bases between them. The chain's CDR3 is CASSLEGGEEQYF. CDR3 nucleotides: TGTGCCAGCAGCTTGGAGGGGGGCGAAGAGCAGTACTTC.

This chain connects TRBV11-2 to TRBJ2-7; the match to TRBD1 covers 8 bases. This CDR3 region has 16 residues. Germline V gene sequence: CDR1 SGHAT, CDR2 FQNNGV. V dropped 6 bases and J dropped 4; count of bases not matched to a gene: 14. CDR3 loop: CASSPPGAGGRYEQYF. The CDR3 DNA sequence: TGTGCCAGCAGTCCTCCCGGTGCAGGGGGCCGTTACGAGCAGTACTTC.

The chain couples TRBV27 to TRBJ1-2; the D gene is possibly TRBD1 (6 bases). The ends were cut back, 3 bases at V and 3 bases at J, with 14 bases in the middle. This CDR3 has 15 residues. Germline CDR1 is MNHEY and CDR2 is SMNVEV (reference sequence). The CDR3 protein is CASSFVPAGDYGYTF. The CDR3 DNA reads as TGTGCCAGCAGTTTTGTCCCGGCAGGGGACTATGGCTACACCTTC.

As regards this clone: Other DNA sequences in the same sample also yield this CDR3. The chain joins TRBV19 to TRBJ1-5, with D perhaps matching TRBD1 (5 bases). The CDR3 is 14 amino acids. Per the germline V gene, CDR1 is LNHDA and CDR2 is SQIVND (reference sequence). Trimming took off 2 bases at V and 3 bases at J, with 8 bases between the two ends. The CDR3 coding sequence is TGTGCCAGTAGTATACGGGACCTCAATCAGCCCCAGCATTTT. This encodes CASSIRDLNQPQHF.

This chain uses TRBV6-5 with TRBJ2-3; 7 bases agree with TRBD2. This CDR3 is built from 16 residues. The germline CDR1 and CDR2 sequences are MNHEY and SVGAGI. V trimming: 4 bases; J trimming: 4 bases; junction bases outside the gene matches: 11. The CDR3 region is CASSLTREKGADTQYF. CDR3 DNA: TGTGCCAGCAGTTTGACGCGGGAGAAAGGCGCAGATACGCAGTATTTT.

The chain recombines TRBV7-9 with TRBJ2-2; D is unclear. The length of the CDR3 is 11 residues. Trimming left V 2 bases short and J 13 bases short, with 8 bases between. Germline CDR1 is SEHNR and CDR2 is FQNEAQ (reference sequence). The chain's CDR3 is CASSLIQGLFF. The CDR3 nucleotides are TGTGCCAGCAGCTTAATCCAAGGGCTGTTTTTT. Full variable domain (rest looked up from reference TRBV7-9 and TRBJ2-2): DTGVSQNPRHKITKRGQNVTFRCDPISEHNRLYWYRQTLGQGPEFLTYFQNEAQLEKSRLLSDRFSAERPKGSFSTLEIQRTEQGDSAMYLCASSLIQGLFFGEGSRLTVL.

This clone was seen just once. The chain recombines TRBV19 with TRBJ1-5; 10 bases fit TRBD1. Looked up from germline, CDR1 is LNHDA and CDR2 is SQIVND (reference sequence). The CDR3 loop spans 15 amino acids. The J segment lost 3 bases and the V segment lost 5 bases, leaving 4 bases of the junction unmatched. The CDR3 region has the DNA TGTGCCAGTAGTGGGGACAGGGGTATCAATCAGCCCCAGCATTTT. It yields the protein CASSGDRGINQPQHF.

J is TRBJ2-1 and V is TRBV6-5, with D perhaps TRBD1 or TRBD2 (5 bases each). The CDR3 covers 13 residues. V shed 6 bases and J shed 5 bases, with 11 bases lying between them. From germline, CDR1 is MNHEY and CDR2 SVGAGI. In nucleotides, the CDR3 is TGTGCCAGCAGACGGGGCCAAGACAATGAGCAGTTCTTC. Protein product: CASRRGQDNEQFF.

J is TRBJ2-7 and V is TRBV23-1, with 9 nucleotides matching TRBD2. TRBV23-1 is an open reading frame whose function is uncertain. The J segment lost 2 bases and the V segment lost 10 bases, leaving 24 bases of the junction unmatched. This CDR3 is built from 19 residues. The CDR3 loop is CAIKLPGERGALNPYEQYF. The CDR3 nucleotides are TGCGCCATCAAACTTCCGGGGGAGCGGGGGGCCCTTAATCCCTACGAGCAGTACTTC.

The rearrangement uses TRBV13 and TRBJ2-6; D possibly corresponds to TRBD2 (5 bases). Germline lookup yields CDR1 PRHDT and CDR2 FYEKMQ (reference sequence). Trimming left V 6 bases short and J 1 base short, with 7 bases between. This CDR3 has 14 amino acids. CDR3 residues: CASSPGSGANVLTF. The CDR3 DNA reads TGTGCCAGCAGTCCGGGATCTGGGGCCAACGTCCTGACTTTC.

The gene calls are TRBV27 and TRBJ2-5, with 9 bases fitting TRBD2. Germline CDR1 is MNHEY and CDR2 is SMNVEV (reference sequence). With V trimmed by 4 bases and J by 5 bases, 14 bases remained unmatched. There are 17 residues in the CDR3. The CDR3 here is CASSSVSVAGVGETQYF. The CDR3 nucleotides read TGTGCCAGCAGTTCTGTCTCCGTAGCGGGAGTGGGGGAGACCCAGTACTTC.

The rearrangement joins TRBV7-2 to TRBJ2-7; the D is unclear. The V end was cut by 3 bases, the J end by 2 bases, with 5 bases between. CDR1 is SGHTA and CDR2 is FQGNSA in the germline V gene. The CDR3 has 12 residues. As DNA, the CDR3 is TGTGCCAGCAGCTTCGTCGCCTACGAGCAGTACTTC. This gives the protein CASSFVAYEQYF.

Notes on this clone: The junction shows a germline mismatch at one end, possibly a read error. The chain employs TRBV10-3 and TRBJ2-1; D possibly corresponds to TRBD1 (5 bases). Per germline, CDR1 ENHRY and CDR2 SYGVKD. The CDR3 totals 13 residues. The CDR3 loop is CAISDLGHGEQFF. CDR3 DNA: TGTGCCATTAGTGACCTTGGACATGGCGAGCAGTTCTTC.

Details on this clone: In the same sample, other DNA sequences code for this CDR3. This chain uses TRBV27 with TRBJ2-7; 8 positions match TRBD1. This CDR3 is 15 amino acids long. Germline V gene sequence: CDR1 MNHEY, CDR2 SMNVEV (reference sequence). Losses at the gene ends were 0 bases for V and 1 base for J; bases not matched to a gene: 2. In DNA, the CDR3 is TGTGCCAGCAGTTTATCTGGGACAGGTTCCTACGAGCAGTACTTC. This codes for CASSLSGTGSYEQYF.

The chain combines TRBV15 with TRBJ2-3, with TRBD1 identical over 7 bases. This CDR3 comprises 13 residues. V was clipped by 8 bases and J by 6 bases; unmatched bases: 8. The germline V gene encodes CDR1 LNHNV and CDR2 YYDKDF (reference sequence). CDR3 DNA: TGTGCCACCCGACAGGGTTGGGCCGATACGCAGTATTTT. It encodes CATRQGWADTQYF.

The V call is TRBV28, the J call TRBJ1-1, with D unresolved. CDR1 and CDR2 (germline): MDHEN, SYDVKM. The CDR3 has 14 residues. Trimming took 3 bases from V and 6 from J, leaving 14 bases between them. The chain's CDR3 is CASSFRGGVAEAFF. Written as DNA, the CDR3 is TGTGCCAGCAGTTTCCGCGGCGGGGTCGCTGAAGCTTTCTTT.

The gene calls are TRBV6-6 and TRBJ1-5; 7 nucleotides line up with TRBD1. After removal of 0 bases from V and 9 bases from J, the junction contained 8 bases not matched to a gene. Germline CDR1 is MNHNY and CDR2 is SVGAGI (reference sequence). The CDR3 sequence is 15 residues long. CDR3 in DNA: TGTGCCAGCAGTTACTCGAGTCAGGGGGTCAGGCCCCAGCATTTT. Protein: CASSYSSQGVRPQHF.

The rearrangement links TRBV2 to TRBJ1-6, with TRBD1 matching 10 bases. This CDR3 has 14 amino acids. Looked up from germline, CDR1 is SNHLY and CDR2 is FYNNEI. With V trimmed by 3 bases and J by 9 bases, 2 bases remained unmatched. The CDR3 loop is CASSDGTGVSPLHF. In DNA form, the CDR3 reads TGTGCCAGCAGTGACGGGACAGGGGTTTCACCCCTCCACTTT.

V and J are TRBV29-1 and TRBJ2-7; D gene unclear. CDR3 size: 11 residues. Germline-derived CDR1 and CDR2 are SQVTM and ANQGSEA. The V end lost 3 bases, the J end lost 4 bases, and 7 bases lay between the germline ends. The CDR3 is CSVEVTYEQYF. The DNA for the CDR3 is TGCAGCGTTGAGGTGACGTACGAGCAGTACTTC.

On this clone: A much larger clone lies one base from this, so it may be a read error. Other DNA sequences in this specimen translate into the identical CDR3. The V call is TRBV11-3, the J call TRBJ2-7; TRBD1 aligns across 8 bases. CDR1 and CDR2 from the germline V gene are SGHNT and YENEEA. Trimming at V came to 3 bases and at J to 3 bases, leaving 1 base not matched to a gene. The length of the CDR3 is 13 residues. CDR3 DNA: TGTGCCAGCAGCTTTGGACAGGGCTACGAGCAGTACTTC. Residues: CASSFGQGYEQYF.

Here the CDR3 DNA reads TGTGCCAGCAGCTTAGGAGTATACACTGAAGCTTTCTTT. Its translation is CASSLGVYTEAFF. The J gene is TRBJ1-1, the V gene TRBV13, with unresolved D. Germline V gene data show CDR1 as PRHDT and CDR2 as FYEKMQ (reference sequence). The V end was cut by 0 bases, the J end by 3 bases, with 5 bases between. This CDR3 spans 13 amino acids.

This CDR3 is CASSLRTGKFEQYF. The CDR3 nucleotides read TGTGCCAGCAGCTTAAGGACAGGGAAATTCGAGCAGTACTTC. V is TRBV5-8 and J is TRBJ2-7, with 8 bases fitting TRBD1. V lost 2 bases and J lost 6; bases outside the gene matches: 7. The CDR3 covers 14 residues. In germline, CDR1 is SGHTS, CDR2 YDEGEE.

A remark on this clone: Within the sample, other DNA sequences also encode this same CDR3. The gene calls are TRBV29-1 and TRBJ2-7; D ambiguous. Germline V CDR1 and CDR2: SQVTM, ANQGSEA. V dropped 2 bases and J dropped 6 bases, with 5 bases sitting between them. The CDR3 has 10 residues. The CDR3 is CSVELGEQYF. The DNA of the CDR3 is TGCAGCGTTGAACTCGGCGAGCAGTACTTC.

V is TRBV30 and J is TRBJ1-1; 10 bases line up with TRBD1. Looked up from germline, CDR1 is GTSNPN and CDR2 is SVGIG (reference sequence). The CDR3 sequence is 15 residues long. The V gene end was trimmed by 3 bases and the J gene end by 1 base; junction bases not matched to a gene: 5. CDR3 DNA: TGTGCCTGGAGACCTTGGACAGGGGGGAACACTGAAGCTTTCTTT. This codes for CAWRPWTGGNTEAFF.

CDR3 sequence reads: CASSFRQRESDTQYF. CDR3 nucleotide sequence: TGTGCCAGCAGCTTTCGCCAGCGGGAGTCAGATACGCAGTATTTT. The chain joins TRBV7-9 to TRBJ2-3; 8 bases agree with TRBD2. The CDR3 sequence is 15 residues long. The trim removed 3 bases at V and 4 bases at J, leaving 6 bases unmatched. CDR1 SEHNR and CDR2 FQNEAQ come from the germline V gene (reference sequence).

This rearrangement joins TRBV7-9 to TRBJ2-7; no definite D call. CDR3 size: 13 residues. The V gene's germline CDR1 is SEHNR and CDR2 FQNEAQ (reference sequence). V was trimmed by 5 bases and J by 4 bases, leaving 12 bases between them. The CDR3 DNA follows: TGTGCCAGCAGCCCGGTACATAGTTACGAGCAGTACTTC. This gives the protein CASSPVHSYEQYF.

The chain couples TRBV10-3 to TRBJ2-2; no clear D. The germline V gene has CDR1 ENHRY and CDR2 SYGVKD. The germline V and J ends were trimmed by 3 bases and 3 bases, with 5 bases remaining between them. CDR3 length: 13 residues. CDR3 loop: CAISDSDTGELFF. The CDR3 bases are TGTGCCATCAGTGATTCGGACACCGGGGAGCTGTTTTTT.

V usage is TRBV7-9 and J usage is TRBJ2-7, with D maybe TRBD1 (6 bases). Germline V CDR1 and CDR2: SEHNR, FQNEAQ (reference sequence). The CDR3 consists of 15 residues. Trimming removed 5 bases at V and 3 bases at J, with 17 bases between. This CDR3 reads CASSPTQGSVYEQYF. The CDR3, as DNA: TGTGCCAGCAGCCCAACACAGGGATCTGTCTACGAGCAGTACTTC.